Reported below is one TCR beta chain. Among the patients, none had received any treatment before thyroid surgery. Study processing details: Researchers built a distant-metastasis classifier for papillary thyroid cancer that drew on CDR3 differences across clinicopathological groups. From the PCR reads, TCRdb re-called clones with MiXCR. In this record, the V and J calls reflect TCRdb's handling and not the investigators' own analysis. Of about 17,000 clones in the sample, 25% to 30% were seen once. This sample stems from a study of metastatic and nonmetastatic thyroid tumors. Study overall: A comparison of repertoires was made across blood and tumor or nodule tissue from malignant and benign thyroid patients.

The V end lost 5 bases, the J end lost 1 base, and 14 bases lay between the germline ends. From germline, CDR1 is SGHVS and CDR2 FQNEAQ. This CDR3 is built from 15 residues. The origin of this receptor is a male donor with papillary thyroid cancer or a benign thyroid nodule (not recorded which). Some clones in this sample may be carry-over from other donors' samples. The sequenced material came from tumor tissue. The chain recombines TRBV7-8 with TRBJ1-1; a weak D match, TRBD1 (5 bases). The CDR3 nucleotides are TGTGCCAGCAGCCCCTCCGGGACGACGAACACTGAAGCTTTCTTT. Translating gives CASSPSGTTNTEAFF.